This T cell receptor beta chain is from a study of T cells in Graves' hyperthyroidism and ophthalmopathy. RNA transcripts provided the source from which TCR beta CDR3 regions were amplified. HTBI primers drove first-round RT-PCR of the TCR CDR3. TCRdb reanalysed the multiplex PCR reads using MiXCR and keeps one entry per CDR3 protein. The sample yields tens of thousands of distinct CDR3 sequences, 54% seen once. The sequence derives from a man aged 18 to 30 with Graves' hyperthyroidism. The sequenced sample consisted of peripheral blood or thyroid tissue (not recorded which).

The CDR3 bases are TGTGCCAGCAGCAAGGACGGCTATAGCAATCAGCCCCAGCATTTT. Translated, it gives CASSKDGYSNQPQHF. This sequence joins TRBV11-2 and TRBJ1-5; the D is unclear. Looked up from germline, CDR1 is SGHAT and CDR2 is FQNNGV. V was clipped by 5 bases and J by 0 bases, with 11 bases between them. The CDR3 is made up of 15 amino acids. Together with reference TRBV11-2 and TRBJ1-5, the CDR3 gives the full variable domain: EAGVAQSPRYKIIEKRQSVAFWCNPISGHATLYWYQQILGQGPKLLIQFQNNGVVDDSQLPKDRFSAERLKGVDSTLKIQPAKLEDSAVYLCASSKDGYSNQPQHFGDGTRLSIL.